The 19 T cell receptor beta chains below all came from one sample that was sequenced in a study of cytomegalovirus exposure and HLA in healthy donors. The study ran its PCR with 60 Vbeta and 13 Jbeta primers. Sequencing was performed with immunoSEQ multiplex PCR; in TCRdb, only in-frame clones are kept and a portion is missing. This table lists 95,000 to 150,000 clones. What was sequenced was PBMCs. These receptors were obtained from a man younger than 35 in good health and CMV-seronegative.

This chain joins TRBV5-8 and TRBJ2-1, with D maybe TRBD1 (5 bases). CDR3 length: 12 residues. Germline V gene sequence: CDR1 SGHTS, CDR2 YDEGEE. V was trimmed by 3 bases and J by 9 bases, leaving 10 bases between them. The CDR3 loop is CASSSQGGEQFF. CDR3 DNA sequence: TGTGCCAGCAGCTCTCAGGGTGGTGAGCAGTTCTTC. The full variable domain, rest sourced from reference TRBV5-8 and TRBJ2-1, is EAGVTQSPTHLIKTRGQQATLRCSPISGHTSVYWYQQALGLGLQFLLWYDEGEERNRGNFPPRFSGRQFPNYSSELNVNALELEDSALYLCASSSQGGEQFFGPGTRLTVL.

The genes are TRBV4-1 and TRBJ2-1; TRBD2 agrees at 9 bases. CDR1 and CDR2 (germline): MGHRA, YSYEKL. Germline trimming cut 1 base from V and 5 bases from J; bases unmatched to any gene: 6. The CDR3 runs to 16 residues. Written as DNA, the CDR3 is TGCGCCAGCAGCCAAGTTGGTAGCGGGGGAAACAATGAGCAGTTCTTC. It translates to CASSQVGSGGNNEQFF.

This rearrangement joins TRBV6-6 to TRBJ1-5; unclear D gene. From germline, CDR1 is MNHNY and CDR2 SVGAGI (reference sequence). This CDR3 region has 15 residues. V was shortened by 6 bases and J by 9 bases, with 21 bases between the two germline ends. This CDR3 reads CASSQHIQSRRPQHF. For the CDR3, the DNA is TGTGCCAGCAGCCAGCATATACAGAGTAGACGGCCCCAGCATTTT.

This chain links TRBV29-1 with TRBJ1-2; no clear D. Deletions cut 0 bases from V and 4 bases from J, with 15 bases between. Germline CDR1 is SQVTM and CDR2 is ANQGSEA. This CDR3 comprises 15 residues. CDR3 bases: TGCAGCGTTGAAGAGGGGAGAGGAAGTCTCTATGGCTACACCTTC. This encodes CSVEEGRGSLYGYTF.

DNA of the CDR3: TGCAGCGTTGGACACTCCACCGGGGAGCTGTTTTTT. Encoded protein: CSVGHSTGELFF. This chain uses TRBV29-1 with TRBJ2-2, with unresolved D. Per germline, CDR1 SQVTM and CDR2 ANQGSEA. The CDR3 runs 12 residues. The V and J ends lost 4 bases and 4 bases respectively, with 7 bases between them.

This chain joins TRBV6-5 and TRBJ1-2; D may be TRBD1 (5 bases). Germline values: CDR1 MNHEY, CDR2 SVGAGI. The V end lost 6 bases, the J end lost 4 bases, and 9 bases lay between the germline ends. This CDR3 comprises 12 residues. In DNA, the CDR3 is TGTGCCAGCAGCGCGGGGGGCTATGGCTACACCTTC. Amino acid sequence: CASSAGGYGYTF.

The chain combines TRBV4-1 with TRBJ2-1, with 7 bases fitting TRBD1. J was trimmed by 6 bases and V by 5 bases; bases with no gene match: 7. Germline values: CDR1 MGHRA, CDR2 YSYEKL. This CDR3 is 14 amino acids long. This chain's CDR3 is CASSDRDRRNEQFF. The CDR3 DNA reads TGCGCCAGCAGCGACCGGGACAGACGCAATGAGCAGTTCTTC.

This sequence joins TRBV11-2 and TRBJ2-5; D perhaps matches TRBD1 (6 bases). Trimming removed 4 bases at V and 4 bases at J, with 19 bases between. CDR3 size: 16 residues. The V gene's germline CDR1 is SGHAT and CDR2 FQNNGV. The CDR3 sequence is CASSYQGGWQRETQYF. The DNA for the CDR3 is TGTGCCAGCAGCTACCAAGGGGGTTGGCAGAGAGAGACCCAGTACTTC.

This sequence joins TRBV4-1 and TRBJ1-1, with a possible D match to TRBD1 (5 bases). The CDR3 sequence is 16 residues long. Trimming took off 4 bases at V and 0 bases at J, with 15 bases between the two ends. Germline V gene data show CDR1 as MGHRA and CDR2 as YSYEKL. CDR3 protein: CASSPPWGGLNTEAFF. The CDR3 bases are TGCGCCAGCAGCCCCCCATGGGGGGGATTGAACACTGAAGCTTTCTTT.

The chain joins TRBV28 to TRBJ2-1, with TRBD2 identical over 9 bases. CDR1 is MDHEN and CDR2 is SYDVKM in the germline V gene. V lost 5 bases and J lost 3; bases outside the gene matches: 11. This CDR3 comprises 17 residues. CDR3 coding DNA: TGTGCCAGCAGTCAGGCTCCTAGCGGGATTGGCTACAATGAGCAGTTCTTC. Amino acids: CASSQAPSGIGYNEQFF.

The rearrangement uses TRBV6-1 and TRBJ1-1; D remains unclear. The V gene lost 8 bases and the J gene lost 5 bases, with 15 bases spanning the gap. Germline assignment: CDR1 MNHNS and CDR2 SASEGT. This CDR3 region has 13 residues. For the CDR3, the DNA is TGTGCCAGCCCCGTAGAGGGCAAGACTGAAGCTTTCTTT. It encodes CASPVEGKTEAFF.

In DNA form, the CDR3 reads TGTGCCAGCAGTTTGAATCTGGCAACAACTAATGAAAAACTGTTTTTT. The encoded protein is CASSLNLATTNEKLFF. The chain carries TRBV28 and TRBJ1-4; D gene ambiguous. The V end lost 3 bases, the J end lost 0 bases, and 11 bases lay between the germline ends. This CDR3 has 16 residues. Germline V CDR1 and CDR2: MDHEN, SYDVKM. Full variable domain (rest looked up from reference TRBV28 and TRBJ1-4): DVKVTQSSRYLVKRTGEKVFLECVQDMDHENMFWYRQDPGLGLRLIYFSYDVKMKEKGDIPEGYSVSREKKERFSLILESASTNQTSMYLCASSLNLATTNEKLFFGSGTQLSVL.

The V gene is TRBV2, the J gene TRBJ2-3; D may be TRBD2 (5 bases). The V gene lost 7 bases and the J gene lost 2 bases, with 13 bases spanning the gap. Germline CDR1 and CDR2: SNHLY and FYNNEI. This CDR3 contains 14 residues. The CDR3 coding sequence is TGTGCCAGCACCCGGCTAGCTGTCACAGATACGCAGTATTTT. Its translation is CASTRLAVTDTQYF. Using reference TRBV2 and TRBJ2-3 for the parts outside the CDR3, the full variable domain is EPEVTQTPSHQVTQMGQEVILRCVPISNHLYFYWYRQILGQKVEFLVSFYNNEISEKSEIFDDQFSVERPDGSNFTLKIRSTKLEDSAMYFCASTRLAVTDTQYFGPGTRLTVL.

CDR3 residues: CASRVDRNTEAFF. DNA for the CDR3: TGTGCCAGCAGAGTTGACAGGAACACTGAAGCTTTCTTT. The chain is built from TRBV6-6 and TRBJ1-1; maybe TRBD1 (5 bases). Per the germline V gene, CDR1 is MNHNY and CDR2 is SVGAGI (reference sequence). The CDR3 consists of 13 residues. Trimming took off 6 bases at V and 1 base at J, with 9 bases between the two ends.

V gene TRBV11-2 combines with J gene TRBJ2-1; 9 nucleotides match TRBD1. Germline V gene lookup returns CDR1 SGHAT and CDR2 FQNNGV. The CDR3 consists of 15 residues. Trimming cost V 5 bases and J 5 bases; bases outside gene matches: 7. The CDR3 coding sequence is TGTGCCAGCAGCGTTAGGACAGGGGCCAACAATGAGCAGTTCTTC. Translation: CASSVRTGANNEQFF.

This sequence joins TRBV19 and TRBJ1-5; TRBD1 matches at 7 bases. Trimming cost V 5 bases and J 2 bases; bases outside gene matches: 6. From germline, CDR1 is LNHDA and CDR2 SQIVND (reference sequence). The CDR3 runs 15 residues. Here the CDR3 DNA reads TGTGCCAGTAGTTTGCGACAGGGCGGCAATCAGCCCCAGCATTTT. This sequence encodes CASSLRQGGNQPQHF. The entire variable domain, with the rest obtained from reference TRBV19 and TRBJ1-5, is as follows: DGGITQSPKYLFRKEGQNVTLSCEQNLNHDAMYWYRQDPGQGLRLIYYSQIVNDFQKGDIAEGYSVSREKKESFPLTVTSAQKNPTAFYLCASSLRQGGNQPQHFGDGTRLSIL.

CDR3 DNA sequence: TGTGCCAGCAGTGAATTCGGGACAGGGCCCACCGGGGAGCTGTTTTTT. As protein: CASSEFGTGPTGELFF. The rearrangement uses TRBV6-1 and TRBJ2-2; 9 nucleotides match TRBD1. In germline, CDR1 is MNHNS, CDR2 SASEGT. The CDR3 has 16 amino acids. Trimming took 2 bases from V and 4 from J; bases not matched to a gene: 5.

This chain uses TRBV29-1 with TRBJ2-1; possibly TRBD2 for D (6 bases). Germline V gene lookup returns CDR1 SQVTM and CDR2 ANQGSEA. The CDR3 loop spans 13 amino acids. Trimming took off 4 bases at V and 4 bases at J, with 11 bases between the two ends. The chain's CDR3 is CSVVASAYNEQFF. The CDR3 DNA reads TGCAGCGTTGTGGCTAGCGCATACAATGAGCAGTTCTTC.

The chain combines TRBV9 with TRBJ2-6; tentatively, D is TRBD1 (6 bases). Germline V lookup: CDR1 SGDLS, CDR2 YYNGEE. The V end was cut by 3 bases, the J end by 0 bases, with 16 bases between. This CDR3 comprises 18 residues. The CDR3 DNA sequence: TGTGCCAGCAGCGCCACCGGGACACTCCGCTCTGGGGCCAACGTCCTGACTTTC. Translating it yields CASSATGTLRSGANVLTF.